Listed below are T cell receptor beta chains from one sample, sequenced in a study of T cells after yellow fever vaccination. TCRdb recomputed calls from the 5' RACE reads with MiXCR, one row per CDR3 protein. Of hundreds of thousands of distinct CDR3 sequences listed, over 9% were seen once; the top ten hold just under 15%. Sample: PBMCs, taken on the day of the yellow fever booster vaccination. The source of these receptors is a man under 40 who received the YFV17D yellow fever vaccine. Each CDR3 is given with its conserved first and last residue. The D gene is left open where the match is weak. Clone size appears in some rows only: once, few, many, or a class for an expanded clone.

d_call j_call v_call clone_size cdr3_nt cdr3_aa
TRBD1 TRBJ2-1 TRBV5-1 many TGCGCCAGCAGCTTGGGGACAGGGGGCGCGAGGAATGAGCAGTTCTTC CASSLGTGGARNEQFF
NA TRBJ2-7 TRBV9 many TGTGCCAGCAGCGTAGCTACCTGGGACGAGCAGTACTTC CASSVATWDEQYF
TRBD1 TRBJ2-7 TRBV2 few TGTGCCAGCAGTGAGGGGACAGCGTCCTACGAGCAGTACTTC CASSEGTASYEQYF
TRBD2 TRBJ2-1 TRBV12-3/TRBV12-4 few TGTGCCAGCGCCACTAGCGGAGTTTACAATGAGCAGTTCTTC CASATSGVYNEQFF
NA TRBJ2-1 TRBV12-3/TRBV12-4 NA TGTGCCAGCAGTTTTCAGGGTAGCGGACCCTCCGGCAATGAGCAGTTCTTC CASSFQGSGPSGNEQFF
TRBD2 TRBJ2-2 TRBV11-1 NA TGTGCCAGCAGCTTAGGGACTAGCCTTATAAACACCGGGGAGCTGTTTTTT CASSLGTSLINTGELFF
NA TRBJ1-1 TRBV7-2 many TGTGCCAGCAGCTGGGGACAAGAGCACACTGAAGCTTTCTTT CASSWGQEHTEAFF
NA TRBJ1-1 TRBV7-3 few TGTGCCAGCAGCACCATGAGGGACACTGAAGCTTTCTTT CASSTMRDTEAFF
NA TRBJ2-2 TRBV20-1 NA TGCAGTGCTAGAGCGGGTCTCGCGAACACCGGGGAGCTGTTTTTT CSARAGLANTGELFF
NA TRBJ1-2 TRBV6-1 NA TGTGCCAGCAGCCCAGCGGACGGTAATGGCTACACCTTC CASSPADGNGYTF
NA TRBJ2-1 TRBV12-3/TRBV12-4 NA TGTGCCAGCAAACCCAATCCCCGGAGTAATGAGCAGTTCTTC CASKPNPRSNEQFF
TRBD2 TRBJ2-7 TRBV9 few TGTGCCAGCAGCAAGTCCGGGACTAGCGGGGACGAGCAGTACTTC CASSKSGTSGDEQYF
NA TRBJ2-6 TRBV29-1 many TGCAGCGTCGGTGGGGGGGCCAACGTCCTGACTTTC CSVGGGANVLTF